The clone carrying this TCR beta chain was counted many times. The antigen is unknown. Amplification of the TCR beta CDR3 regions used RNA transcripts (as template). HTBI primers were used in a first-round RT-PCR, which preceded a second-round multiplex PCR. TCRdb reprocessed the multiplex PCR reads with MiXCR, giving one entry per CDR3 protein. The table shows 450,000 or so distinct CDR3 sequences, with about 15% occurring only once. This entry is derived from a study of Graves' ophthalmopathy and Graves' hyperthyroidism. Study-wide background: There was a collection of peripheral blood at initial diagnosis, before any treatment.

Study-wide results and caveats: Blood shared most expanded thyroid clonotypes above 0.001 frequency.

Germline V gene sequence: CDR1 SQVTM, CDR2 ANQGSEA. V dropped 4 bases and J dropped 2; count of bases not matched to a gene: 3. CDR3 length: 14 amino acids. The material sequenced was blood. The sequence came from a woman aged 25 to 39 with Graves' ophthalmopathy. The rearrangement uses TRBV29-1 and TRBJ2-7; the match to TRBD2 covers 12 bases. CDR3 bases: TGCAGCGTTGGACTAGCGGGAGCTACCTACGAGCAGTACTTC. It yields the protein CSVGLAGATYEQYF.